This TCR beta chain was recovered during a study of cytomegalovirus exposure and HLA in healthy donors. Findings and limits, study-wide: Across all donors, roughly uniform sequencing depth was an assumption of the presence/absence analyses.

Germline-derived CDR1 and CDR2 are LGHNA and YNFKEQ. The CDR3 runs 15 residues. Between the trimmed V and J ends, which lost 0 bases and 4 bases, there was a span of 12 bases. Each donor's status was that of a healthy bone marrow donor. In the PCR, 60 Vbeta and 13 Jbeta primers were used. Libraries were prepared by immunoSEQ multiplex PCR; TCRdb keeps only in-frame clonotypes and omits some of them. The sample lists 75,000 to 100,000 clones; about 72% were seen once. Turning to this clone: Antigen unknown.

The genes are TRBV4-2 and TRBJ2-5; D is unclear. This TCR came from a woman aged 55-70 years in good health and CMV-seropositive. The sequencing sample was made of PBMCs. DNA for the CDR3: TGTGCCAGCAGCCAAGATAGACTGTCGTCAGAGACCCAGTACTTC. Translated, it gives CASSQDRLSSETQYF.